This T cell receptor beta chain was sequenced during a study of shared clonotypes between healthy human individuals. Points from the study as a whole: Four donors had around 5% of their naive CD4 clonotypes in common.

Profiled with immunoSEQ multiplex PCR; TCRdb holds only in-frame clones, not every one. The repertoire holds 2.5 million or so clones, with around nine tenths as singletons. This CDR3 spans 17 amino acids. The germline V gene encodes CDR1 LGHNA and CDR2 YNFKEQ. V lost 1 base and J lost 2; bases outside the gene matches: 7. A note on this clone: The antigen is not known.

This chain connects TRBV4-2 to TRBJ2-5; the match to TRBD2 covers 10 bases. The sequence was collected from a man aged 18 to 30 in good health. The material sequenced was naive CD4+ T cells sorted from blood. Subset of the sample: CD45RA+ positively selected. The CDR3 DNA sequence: TGTGCCAGCAGCCAAGGTCGTACTAGCGGGGAACAAGAGACCCAGTACTTC. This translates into CASSQGRTSGEQETQYF.